This T cell receptor beta chain was documented in a study of OX40 agonist ivuxolimab in advanced cancers. Study-wide background: The study enrolled dose-escalation patients with hepatocellular carcinoma, melanoma, renal cell or head and neck cancer.

A remark on this clone: Its antigen is unknown.

Measured with immunoSEQ multiplex PCR; TCRdb has only the in-frame clones, and not every one. In the table there are about 32,000 clones, about four fifths of which are singletons. Study-wide results and caveats: Fewer expanded clones were found on average in CD4+ than in CD8+ T cells. Some patients who did not respond also had low normalized T-cell clonal expansion. Determination of antigen specificity was not performed for the expanded peripheral T cells.

Trimming took off 5 bases at V and 1 base at J, with 13 bases between the two ends. The germline V gene has CDR1 SNHLY and CDR2 FYNNEI. The CDR3 extends over 15 amino acids. The TCR comes from an adult with an advanced solid tumor such as melanoma, head and neck, liver or kidney cancer. The chain carries TRBV2 and TRBJ2-3, with D perhaps TRBD2 (6 bases). The sequencing used CD4+ or CD8+ T cells sorted from blood, collected in a trial of the OX40 agonist ivuxolimab. CDR3 in amino acids: CASSSGGMGTDTQYF. As DNA, the CDR3 is TGTGCCAGCAGTTCAGGCGGGATGGGCACAGATACGCAGTATTTT.